These 19 T cell receptor beta chains originate from one sample sequenced in a study of response to subunit inactivated influenza vaccine. TCRdb re-derived calls from the RT-PCR reads in MiXCR, one entry per CDR3 protein. The sample carries about 190,000 distinct CDR3 sequences, around an eighth recorded once. Sequences were derived from CD8+ T cells sorted from PBMCs, sampled more than 4 days after vaccination. Receptor source: a man aged 45 to 65 who received an inactivated influenza vaccine.

Only a few counts were recorded for this clonotype. The gene calls are TRBV9 and TRBJ1-2; 7 bases line up with TRBD1. CDR3 size: 15 residues. V was clipped by 1 base and J by 6 bases; unmatched bases: 9. The germline V gene has CDR1 SGDLS and CDR2 YYNGEE. The DNA for the CDR3 is TGTGCCAGCAGCGTATTAGACAGGGCCTCCGATGGCTACACCTTC. Its protein is CASSVLDRASDGYTF.

The sample holds a few counts of this clonotype. The chain is built from TRBV6-1 and TRBJ1-2; no clear D. CDR1 and CDR2 (germline): MNHNS, SASEGT. Trimming pared 4 bases from V and 4 bases from J, leaving 13 bases between. The CDR3 is made up of 14 amino acids. The CDR3 sequence: CASSALRETYGYTF. The DNA of the CDR3 is TGTGCCAGCAGTGCGCTCCGCGAGACCTATGGCTACACCTTC.

This clonotype was seen more than once but under ten times. This chain joins TRBV6-5 and TRBJ2-5; a possible D gene is TRBD2 (6 bases). CDR3 size: 14 residues. Trimming shortened V by 4 bases and J by 4 bases, and 13 bases separated the two germline ends. CDR1 and CDR2 (germline): MNHEY, SVGAGI. The CDR3 here is CASSWGGAGETQYF. In DNA, the CDR3 is TGTGCCAGCAGTTGGGGAGGAGCGGGAGAGACCCAGTACTTC.

The V gene is TRBV20-1, the J gene TRBJ2-2; weak D call: TRBD2 (5 bases). V lost 6 bases and J 3 bases, leaving 14 bases between the germline ends. There are 14 residues in the CDR3. CDR1 and CDR2 (germline): DFQATT, SNEGSKA (reference sequence). Written as DNA, the CDR3 is TGCAGTGCCAAGGACTCGCCGCACACCGGGGAGCTGTTTTTT. As protein: CSAKDSPHTGELFF.

This clonotype turned up a few times. The chain recombines TRBV12-3 or TRBV12-4 with TRBJ1-2, with D possibly being TRBD1 (5 bases). This CDR3 region has 13 residues. Trimming stripped 5 bases from V and 8 bases from J, with 15 bases between. The CDR3 reads CASSARVGEGYTF. The DNA of the CDR3 is TGTGCCAGCAGTGCCAGGGTCGGGGAGGGCTACACCTTC.

This clonotype has ten or more counts. V usage is TRBV29-1 and J usage is TRBJ2-2; 7 bases are shared with TRBD1. Germline lookup yields CDR1 SQVTM and CDR2 ANQGSEA. V was pared by 0 bases and J by 1 base, with 5 bases of the junction left unmatched. This CDR3 is 16 amino acids long. The CDR3 DNA follows: TGCAGCGTTGAAGATCGAAGGACAGGGAACACCGGGGAGCTGTTTTTT. Translation: CSVEDRRTGNTGELFF.

V gene TRBV29-1 combines with J gene TRBJ2-7; a weak D match, TRBD2 (6 bases). V lost 7 bases and J lost 2, with 15 bases in between. The germline gives CDR1 SQVTM, CDR2 ANQGSEA. The CDR3 is made up of 13 amino acids. The DNA for the CDR3 is TGCAGCGCCGAGACGGGGGTCACCTACGAGCAGTACTTC. Protein: CSAETGVTYEQYF.

The V gene is TRBV10-3, the J gene TRBJ1-1, with 9 bases that match TRBD1. Germline assignment: CDR1 ENHRY and CDR2 SYGVKD. The CDR3 loop spans 15 amino acids. The V segment lost 2 bases and the J segment 6 bases; nucleotides outside the gene matches: 7. The CDR3 region is CAISETGGDGAEAFF. In nucleotides, the CDR3 is TGTGCCATCAGTGAGACAGGGGGCGATGGCGCTGAAGCTTTCTTT.

This clonotype showed up just a few times. V gene TRBV2 combines with J gene TRBJ1-1, with D hard to call. Trimming took 6 bases from V and 3 from J, leaving 14 bases between them. The germline CDR1 and CDR2 sequences are SNHLY and FYNNEI. The CDR3 spans 14 residues. The CDR3 is CASRPFDGDTEAFF. DNA for the CDR3: TGTGCCAGCAGACCTTTCGACGGAGACACTGAAGCTTTCTTT. The full variable domain, with the rest looked up from reference TRBV2 and TRBJ1-1, is EPEVTQTPSHQVTQMGQEVILRCVPISNHLYFYWYRQILGQKVEFLVSFYNNEISEKSEIFDDQFSVERPDGSNFTLKIRSTKLEDSAMYFCASRPFDGDTEAFFGQGTRLTVV.

The rearrangement joins TRBV5-1 to TRBJ2-3; D is perhaps TRBD2 (6 bases). The germline V gene has CDR1 SGHRS and CDR2 YFSETQ. V was cut by 0 bases and J by 3 bases, with 14 bases left in between. This CDR3 is built from 16 residues. CDR3 loop: CASSLVSPRGTDTQYF. CDR3 bases: TGCGCCAGCAGCTTGGTCTCCCCCCGGGGGACAGATACGCAGTATTTT.

The rearrangement links TRBV4-3 to TRBJ2-1; unclear D gene. Germline-derived CDR1 and CDR2 are LGHNA and YSLEER. The V end lost 0 bases, the J end lost 6 bases, and 9 bases lay between the germline ends. CDR3 length: 14 residues. The CDR3 sequence is CASSQDPFLNEQFF. The CDR3 region has the DNA TGCGCCAGCAGCCAAGATCCGTTTCTCAATGAGCAGTTCTTC.

This chain links TRBV15 with TRBJ2-4; 7 bases match TRBD2. The CDR3 covers 15 residues. V lost 0 bases, J lost 6 bases, and 5 bases stayed unmatched. The germline V gene has CDR1 LNHNV and CDR2 YYDKDF (reference sequence). In DNA form, the CDR3 reads TGTGCCACCAGCAGAGATCGGGGGGTCGGAAACATTCAGTACTTC. This encodes CATSRDRGVGNIQYF.

The rearrangement joins TRBV12-3 or TRBV12-4 to TRBJ2-7, with D unclear. Trimming pared 6 bases from V and 3 bases from J, leaving 12 bases between. This CDR3 comprises 13 residues. The CDR3 DNA reads TGTGCCAGCAGCTTCACAGCGTTCTACGAGCAGTACTTC. It encodes CASSFTAFYEQYF.

This clonotype was recorded many times. CDR3 DNA: TGTGCCAGCAGTTTCTCCGGGACGATCAATGAGCAGTTCTTC. Amino acids: CASSFSGTINEQFF. The rearrangement uses TRBV12-3 or TRBV12-4 and TRBJ2-1, with D tentatively TRBD1 or TRBD2 (5 bases each). CDR3 length equals 14 residues. V was clipped by 3 bases and J by 6 bases, with 12 bases between them.

The rearrangement links TRBV6-5 to TRBJ2-5; D ambiguous. Germline CDR1 reads MNHEY; CDR2 reads SVGAGI. V shed 0 bases and J shed 5 bases, with 13 bases lying between them. The CDR3 has 15 residues. For the CDR3, the DNA is TGTGCCAGCAGTTACTCGAATAGTGCGAGGGAGACCCAGTACTTC. It yields the protein CASSYSNSARETQYF.

The sample holds a few counts of this clonotype. This chain links TRBV11-1 with TRBJ2-3; no definite D call. The CDR3 runs to 18 residues. V was shortened by 5 bases and J by 5 bases, with 26 bases between the two germline ends. Germline CDR1 is SGHAT and CDR2 is FQDESV (reference sequence). CDR3: CASSPPPAVGLVIDTQYF. The CDR3 DNA reads TGTGCCAGCAGCCCACCTCCGGCGGTAGGGCTGGTTATAGATACGCAGTATTTT.

The CDR3 region has the DNA TGTGCCAGCAGCTTAAGTACCCCCGTTGACAGGGGGCGCATTTACTATGGCTACACCTTC. This sequence encodes CASSLSTPVDRGRIYYGYTF. The V gene is TRBV11-1, the J gene TRBJ1-2; 10 positions agree with TRBD1. The CDR3 has 20 amino acids. CDR1 and CDR2 (germline): SGHAT, FQDESV (reference sequence). J gave up 3 bases and V 2 bases, and 18 bases lay outside the gene matches. Together with reference TRBV11-1 and TRBJ1-2, the CDR3 gives the full variable domain: EAEVAQSPRYKITEKSQAVAFWCDPISGHATLYWYRQILGQGPELLVQFQDESVVDDSQLPKDRFSAERLKGVDSTLKIQPAELGDSAMYLCASSLSTPVDRGRIYYGYTFGSGTRLTVV.

The sample holds a few counts of this clonotype. V and J are TRBV4-2 and TRBJ1-2, with 7 bases aligning to TRBD1. The CDR3 contains 16 residues. Germline V gene data show CDR1 as LGHNA and CDR2 as YNFKEQ. V shed 1 base, J shed 2 bases, and the junction held 7 bases outside the gene matches. The CDR3 protein is CASSQAPGQFNYGYTF. The CDR3 bases are TGTGCCAGCAGCCAAGCTCCGGGACAGTTCAACTATGGCTACACCTTC.

This clonotype was seen a handful of times. The chain combines TRBV15 with TRBJ2-4, with no clear D. Per germline, CDR1 LNHNV and CDR2 YYDKDF (reference sequence). The CDR3 has 15 residues. The V gene lost 5 bases and the J gene lost 0 bases, with 11 bases spanning the gap. The CDR3 DNA reads as TGTGCCACCAGCCCGGTGGCGGTAGCCAAAAACATTCAGTACTTC. Encoded protein: CATSPVAVAKNIQYF.